A selection of T cell receptor beta chains follows, all from one sample in a study of T-cell memory formation after mild COVID-19. TCRdb redid the calling of the 5' RACE reads with MiXCR, one entry per CDR3 protein. Of about 430,000 distinct CDR3 sequences detected, more than 15% appear once; the ten largest clones hold 20% to 25%. Sequenced: PBMCs or a T cell subset sorted from them (not recorded which). The receptor set was obtained from a man aged 18-30 years who had mild COVID-19 (a few samples of this study predate the infection). Cell type and time point are not known. Both conserved end residues are part of each CDR3. D genes are given only for firm matches. Some rows have no size entry. The others give once, few or many, or a class for an expanded clone.

abundance: -
v_gene: TRBV4-1
j_gene: TRBJ2-3
d_gene: -
CDR3aa: CASSQAELLSPDTQYF
CDR3nt: TGCGCCAGCAGCCAAGCCGAACTCCTCAGCCCAGATACGCAGTATTTT

abundance: -
v_gene: TRBV20-1
j_gene: TRBJ2-3
d_gene: -
CDR3aa: CSASRTSTDTQYF
CDR3nt: TGCAGTGCTAGTCGAACTAGCACAGATACGCAGTATTTT

abundance: -
v_gene: TRBV2
j_gene: TRBJ2-7
d_gene: TRBD1
CDR3aa: CASSGYRGGEQYF
CDR3nt: TGTGCCAGCAGTGGGTACAGGGGTGGAGAGCAGTACTTC

abundance: few
v_gene: TRBV28
j_gene: TRBJ1-5
d_gene: -
CDR3aa: CASSRTANQPQHF
CDR3nt: TGTGCCAGCAGCCGGACAGCCAATCAGCCCCAGCATTTT

abundance: few
v_gene: TRBV5-5
j_gene: TRBJ2-5
d_gene: -
CDR3aa: CASSFIYQETQYF
CDR3nt: TGTGCCAGCAGCTTCATTTACCAAGAGACCCAGTACTTC

abundance: few
v_gene: TRBV6-6
j_gene: TRBJ2-5
d_gene: -
CDR3aa: CASSQFGPQYF
CDR3nt: TGTGCCAGCAGCCAATTCGGGCCCCAGTACTTC

abundance: few
v_gene: TRBV5-8
j_gene: TRBJ1-6
d_gene: TRBD1
CDR3aa: CASSFGQGDSPLHF
CDR3nt: TGTGCCAGCAGCTTTGGACAGGGAGATTCACCCCTCCACTTT

abundance: -
v_gene: TRBV29-1
j_gene: TRBJ1-1
d_gene: TRBD1
CDR3aa: CSARGGSTEAFF
CDR3nt: TGCAGCGCCAGAGGGGGCTCTACTGAAGCTTTCTTT

abundance: few
v_gene: TRBV27
j_gene: TRBJ1-4
d_gene: -
CDR3aa: CASSGGAGWNEKLFF
CDR3nt: TGTGCCAGCTCTGGAGGGGCCGGGTGGAATGAAAAACTGTTTTTT

abundance: -
v_gene: TRBV12-3/TRBV12-4
j_gene: TRBJ2-5
d_gene: TRBD2
CDR3aa: CASSHRIAGLQETQYF
CDR3nt: TGTGCCAGCAGTCACCGTATAGCGGGGCTCCAAGAGACCCAGTACTTC

abundance: many
v_gene: TRBV5-1
j_gene: TRBJ2-3
d_gene: TRBD2
CDR3aa: CASSNRLAGGADTQYF
CDR3nt: TGCGCCAGCAGCAACAGACTAGCGGGGGGAGCGGATACGCAGTATTTT

abundance: -
v_gene: TRBV4-3
j_gene: TRBJ2-1
d_gene: TRBD2
CDR3aa: CASSPPLRTSGVREQFF
CDR3nt: TGCGCCAGCAGTCCTCCCCTCCGGACTAGCGGCGTACGTGAGCAGTTCTTC

abundance: -
v_gene: TRBV7-2
j_gene: TRBJ1-3
d_gene: -
CDR3aa: CASSLWGLGNTIYF
CDR3nt: TGTGCCAGCAGCTTATGGGGTTTGGGAAACACCATATATTTT

abundance: few
v_gene: TRBV9
j_gene: TRBJ2-5
d_gene: TRBD2
CDR3aa: CASSWKPGTSGGETQYF
CDR3nt: TGTGCCAGCAGCTGGAAGCCCGGGACTAGCGGGGGAGAGACCCAGTACTTC

abundance: few
v_gene: TRBV5-1
j_gene: TRBJ1-1
d_gene: -
CDR3aa: CASSLYDPSGTEAFF
CDR3nt: TGCGCCAGCAGCTTGTATGACCCCTCGGGCACTGAAGCTTTCTTT

abundance: -
v_gene: TRBV5-1
j_gene: TRBJ2-1
d_gene: -
CDR3aa: CASSLGRGLNEQFF
CDR3nt: TGCGCCAGCAGCTTGGGGAGGGGACTCAATGAGCAGTTCTTC

abundance: -
v_gene: TRBV5-5
j_gene: TRBJ2-2
d_gene: -
CDR3aa: CASSRQQNTGELFF
CDR3nt: TGTGCCAGCAGCCGCCAACAAAACACCGGGGAGCTGTTTTTT

abundance: -
v_gene: TRBV7-2
j_gene: TRBJ2-7
d_gene: TRBD1
CDR3aa: CASSPTGTGGYEQYF
CDR3nt: TGTGCCAGCAGCCCAACCGGGACAGGGGGATACGAGCAGTACTTC

abundance: many
v_gene: TRBV5-4
j_gene: TRBJ2-5
d_gene: -
CDR3aa: CASSSTGQETQYF
CDR3nt: TGCGCCAGCAGTTCGACAGGCCAAGAGACCCAGTACTTC

abundance: few
v_gene: TRBV4-1
j_gene: TRBJ1-4
d_gene: TRBD1
CDR3aa: CASSQDPPGTGVFLFF
CDR3nt: TGCGCCAGCAGCCAAGATCCTCCCGGGACAGGGGTTTTTTTGTTTTTT

abundance: many
v_gene: TRBV2
j_gene: TRBJ1-6
d_gene: -
CDR3aa: CASSVVGSPLHF
CDR3nt: TGTGCCAGCAGTGTTGTGGGCTCACCCCTCCACTTT

abundance: few
v_gene: TRBV15
j_gene: TRBJ1-5
d_gene: -
CDR3aa: CATSRGGVGIDQPQHF
CDR3nt: TGTGCCACCAGCAGAGGAGGAGTGGGGATTGATCAGCCCCAGCATTTT

abundance: few
v_gene: TRBV6-1
j_gene: TRBJ1-2
d_gene: -
CDR3aa: CASSETGGAALYTF
CDR3nt: TGTGCCAGCAGTGAAACGGGTGGGGCAGCTCTCTACACCTTC

abundance: -
v_gene: TRBV4-2
j_gene: TRBJ2-5
d_gene: TRBD2
CDR3aa: CASSQVWASGGQETQYF
CDR3nt: TGTGCCAGCAGCCAAGTTTGGGCTAGCGGGGGCCAAGAGACCCAGTACTTC

abundance: -
v_gene: TRBV5-1
j_gene: TRBJ1-5
d_gene: TRBD1
CDR3aa: CASSLAGGGKPQHF
CDR3nt: TGCGCCAGCAGCTTAGCAGGGGGTGGTAAGCCCCAGCATTTT

abundance: -
v_gene: TRBV20-1
j_gene: TRBJ2-3
d_gene: -
CDR3aa: CSARGLRSTDTQYF
CDR3nt: TGCAGTGCTAGAGGTTTGAGGAGCACAGATACGCAGTATTTT

abundance: many
v_gene: TRBV10-2
j_gene: TRBJ2-7
d_gene: TRBD2
CDR3aa: CASQTSGSYEQYF
CDR3nt: TGCGCCAGTCAGACTAGCGGCTCCTACGAGCAGTACTTC